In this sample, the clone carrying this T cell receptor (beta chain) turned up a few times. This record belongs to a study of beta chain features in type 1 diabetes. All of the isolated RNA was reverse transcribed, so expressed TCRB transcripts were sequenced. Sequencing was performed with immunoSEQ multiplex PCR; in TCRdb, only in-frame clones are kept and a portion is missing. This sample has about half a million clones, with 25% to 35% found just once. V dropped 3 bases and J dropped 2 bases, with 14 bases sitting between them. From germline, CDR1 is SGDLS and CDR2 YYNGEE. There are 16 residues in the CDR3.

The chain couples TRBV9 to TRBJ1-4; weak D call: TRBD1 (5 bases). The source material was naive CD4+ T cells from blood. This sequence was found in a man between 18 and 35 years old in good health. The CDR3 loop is CASSEGLAITNEKLFF. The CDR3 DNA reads TGTGCCAGCAGCGAGGGACTGGCTATTACTAATGAAAAACTGTTTTTT.